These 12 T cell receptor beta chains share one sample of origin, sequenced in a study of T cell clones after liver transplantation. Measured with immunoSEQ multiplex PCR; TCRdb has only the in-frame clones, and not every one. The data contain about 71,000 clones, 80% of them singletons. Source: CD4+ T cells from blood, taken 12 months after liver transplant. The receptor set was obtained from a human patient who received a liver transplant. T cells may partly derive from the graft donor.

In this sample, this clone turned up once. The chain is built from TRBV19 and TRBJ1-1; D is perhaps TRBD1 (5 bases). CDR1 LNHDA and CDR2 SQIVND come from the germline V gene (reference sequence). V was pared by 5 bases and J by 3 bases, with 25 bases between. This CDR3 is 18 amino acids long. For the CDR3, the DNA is TGTGCCAGTAGTTACCGCCGGACAAATTGGAATGGGGACACTGAAGCTTTCTTT. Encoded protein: CASSYRRTNWNGDTEAFF.

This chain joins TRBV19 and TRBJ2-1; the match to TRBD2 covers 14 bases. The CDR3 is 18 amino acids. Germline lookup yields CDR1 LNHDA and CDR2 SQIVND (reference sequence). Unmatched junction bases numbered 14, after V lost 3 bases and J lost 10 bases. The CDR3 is CASSIWRGTSGRNDEQFF. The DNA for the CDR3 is TGTGCCAGTAGTATCTGGCGGGGGACTAGCGGGAGAAATGACGAGCAGTTCTTC.

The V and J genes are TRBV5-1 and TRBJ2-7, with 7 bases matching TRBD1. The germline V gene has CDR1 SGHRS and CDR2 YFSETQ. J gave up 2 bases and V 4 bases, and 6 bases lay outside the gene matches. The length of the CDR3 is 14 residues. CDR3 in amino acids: CASSRSGTAYEQYF. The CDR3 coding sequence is TGCGCCAGCAGCCGCTCGGGGACAGCCTACGAGCAGTACTTC.

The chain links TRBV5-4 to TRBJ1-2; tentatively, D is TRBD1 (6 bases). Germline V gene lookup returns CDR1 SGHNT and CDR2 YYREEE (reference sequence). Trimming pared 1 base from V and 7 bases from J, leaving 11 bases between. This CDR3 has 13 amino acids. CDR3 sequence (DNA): TGTGCCAGCAGCTTGAACAGGGCGGTTGGCTACACCTTC. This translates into CASSLNRAVGYTF.

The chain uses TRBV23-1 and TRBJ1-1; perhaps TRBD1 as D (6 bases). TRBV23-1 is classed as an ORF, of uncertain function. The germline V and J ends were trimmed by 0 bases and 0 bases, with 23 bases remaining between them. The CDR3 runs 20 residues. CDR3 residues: CASSQSFLDTGSIMNTEAFF. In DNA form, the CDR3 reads TGCGCCAGCAGTCAATCGTTTTTGGATACAGGGTCCATCATGAACACTGAAGCTTTCTTT.

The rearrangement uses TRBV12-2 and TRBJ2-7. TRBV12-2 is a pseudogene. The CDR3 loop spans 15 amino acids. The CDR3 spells CASRLSGQAYYEQYF. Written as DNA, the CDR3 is TGTGCAAGTCGCTTATCCGGGCAGGCCTACTACGAGCAGTACTTC.

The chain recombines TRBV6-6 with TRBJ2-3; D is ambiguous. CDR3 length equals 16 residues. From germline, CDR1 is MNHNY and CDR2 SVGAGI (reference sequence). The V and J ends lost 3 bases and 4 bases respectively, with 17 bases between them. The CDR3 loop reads CASSYGPTDDADTQYF. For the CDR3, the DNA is TGTGCCAGCAGTTATGGCCCTACCGATGATGCAGATACGCAGTATTTT.

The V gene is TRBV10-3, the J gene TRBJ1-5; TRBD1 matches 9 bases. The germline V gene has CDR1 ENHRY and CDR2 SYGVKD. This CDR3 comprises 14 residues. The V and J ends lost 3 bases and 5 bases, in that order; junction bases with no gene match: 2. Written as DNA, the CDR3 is TGTGCCATCAGTGAAAGACAGGGGGATCAGCCCCAGCATTTT. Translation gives CAISERQGDQPQHF.

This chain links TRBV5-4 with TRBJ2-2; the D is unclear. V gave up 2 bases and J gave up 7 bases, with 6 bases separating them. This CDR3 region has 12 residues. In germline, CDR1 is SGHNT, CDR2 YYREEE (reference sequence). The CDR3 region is CASSLVGGELFF. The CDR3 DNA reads TGTGCCAGCAGCTTAGTTGGCGGGGAGCTGTTTTTT.

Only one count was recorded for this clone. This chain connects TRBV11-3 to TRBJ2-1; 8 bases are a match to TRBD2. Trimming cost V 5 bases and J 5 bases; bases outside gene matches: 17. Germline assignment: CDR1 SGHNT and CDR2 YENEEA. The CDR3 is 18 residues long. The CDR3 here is CASSRRGSREGSHNEQFF. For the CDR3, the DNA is TGTGCCAGCAGCCGAAGGGGGAGCCGGGAGGGATCCCACAATGAGCAGTTCTTC.

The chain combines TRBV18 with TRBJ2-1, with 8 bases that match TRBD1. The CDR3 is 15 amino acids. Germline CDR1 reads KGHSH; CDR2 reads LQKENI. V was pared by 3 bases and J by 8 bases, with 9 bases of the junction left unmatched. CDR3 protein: CASSPPGTGSDEQFF. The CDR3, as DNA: TGTGCCAGCTCACCCCCCGGGACAGGTTCGGATGAGCAGTTCTTC.

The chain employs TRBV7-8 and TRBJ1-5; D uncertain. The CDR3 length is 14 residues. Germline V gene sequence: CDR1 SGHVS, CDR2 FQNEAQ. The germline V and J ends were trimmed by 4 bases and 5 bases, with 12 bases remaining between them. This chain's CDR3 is CASSSRGLDQPQHF. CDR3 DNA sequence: TGTGCCAGCAGCTCCCGGGGATTGGATCAGCCCCAGCATTTT.